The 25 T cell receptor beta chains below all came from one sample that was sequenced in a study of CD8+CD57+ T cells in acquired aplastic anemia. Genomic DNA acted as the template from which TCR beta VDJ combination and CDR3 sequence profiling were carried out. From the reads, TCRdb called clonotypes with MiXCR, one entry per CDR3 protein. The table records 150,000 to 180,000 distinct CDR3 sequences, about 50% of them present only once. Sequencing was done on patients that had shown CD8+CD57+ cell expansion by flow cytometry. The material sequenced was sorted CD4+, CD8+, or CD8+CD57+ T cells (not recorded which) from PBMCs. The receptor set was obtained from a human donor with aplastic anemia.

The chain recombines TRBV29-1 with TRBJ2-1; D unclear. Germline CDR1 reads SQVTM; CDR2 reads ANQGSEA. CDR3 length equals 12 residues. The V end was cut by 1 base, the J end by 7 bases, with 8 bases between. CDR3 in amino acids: CSVEVVKNEQFF. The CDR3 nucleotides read TGCAGCGTTGAAGTGGTAAAAAATGAGCAGTTCTTC.

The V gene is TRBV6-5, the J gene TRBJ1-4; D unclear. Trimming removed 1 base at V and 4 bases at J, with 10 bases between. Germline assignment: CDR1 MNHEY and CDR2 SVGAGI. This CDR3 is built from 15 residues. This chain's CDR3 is CASSYYGGRNEKLFF. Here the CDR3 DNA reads TGTGCCAGCAGTTACTATGGCGGACGTAATGAAAAACTGTTTTTT.

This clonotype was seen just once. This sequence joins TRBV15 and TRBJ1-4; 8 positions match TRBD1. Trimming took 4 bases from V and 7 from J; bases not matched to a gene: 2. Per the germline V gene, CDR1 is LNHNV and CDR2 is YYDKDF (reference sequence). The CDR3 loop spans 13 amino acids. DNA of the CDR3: TGTGCCACCAGCACGGACAGGGTTGAAAAACTGTTTTTT. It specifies CATSTDRVEKLFF.

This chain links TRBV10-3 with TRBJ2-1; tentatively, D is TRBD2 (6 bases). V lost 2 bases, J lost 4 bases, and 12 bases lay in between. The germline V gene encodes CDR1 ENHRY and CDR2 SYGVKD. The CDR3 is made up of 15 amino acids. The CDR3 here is CAISEGGAPYNEQFF. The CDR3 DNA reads TGTGCCATCAGTGAGGGAGGGGCCCCGTACAATGAGCAGTTCTTC.

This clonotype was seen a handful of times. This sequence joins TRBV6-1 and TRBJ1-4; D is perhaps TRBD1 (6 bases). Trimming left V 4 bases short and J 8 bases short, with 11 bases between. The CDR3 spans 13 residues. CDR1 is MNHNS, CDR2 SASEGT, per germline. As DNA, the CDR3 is TGTGCCAGCAGTGCGACAGGTGGAGAAAAACTGTTTTTT. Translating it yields CASSATGGEKLFF.

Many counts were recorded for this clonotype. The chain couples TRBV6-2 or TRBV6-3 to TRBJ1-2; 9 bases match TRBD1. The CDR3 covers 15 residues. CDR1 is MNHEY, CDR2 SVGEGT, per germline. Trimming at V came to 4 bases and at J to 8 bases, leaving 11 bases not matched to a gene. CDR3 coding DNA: TGTGCCAGCAGTTCGACCGGGACAGGGCCCTTAGGCTACACCTTC. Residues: CASSSTGTGPLGYTF.

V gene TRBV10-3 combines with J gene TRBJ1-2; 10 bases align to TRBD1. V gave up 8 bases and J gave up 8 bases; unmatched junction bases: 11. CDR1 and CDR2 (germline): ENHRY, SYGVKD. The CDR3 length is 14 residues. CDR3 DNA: TGTGCCATCGACCAAGGGGGGACAGGGGACGGCTACACCTTC. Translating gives CAIDQGGTGDGYTF.

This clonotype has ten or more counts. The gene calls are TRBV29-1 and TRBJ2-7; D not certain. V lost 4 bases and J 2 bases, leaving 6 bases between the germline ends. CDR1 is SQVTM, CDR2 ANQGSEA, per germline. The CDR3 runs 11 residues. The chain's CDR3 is CSVGGAYEQYF. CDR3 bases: TGCAGCGTTGGTGGGGCCTACGAGCAGTACTTC.

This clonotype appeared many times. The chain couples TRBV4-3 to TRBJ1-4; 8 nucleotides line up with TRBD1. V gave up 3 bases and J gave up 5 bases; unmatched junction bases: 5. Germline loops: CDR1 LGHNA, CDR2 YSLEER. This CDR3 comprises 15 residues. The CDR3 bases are TGCGCCAGCAGCCAGTCGGACAGGGAGAATGAAAAACTGTTTTTT. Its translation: CASSQSDRENEKLFF.

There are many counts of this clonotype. The CDR3 DNA follows: TGCGCCAGCAGCCCCCAGGGGGCGCGTACAGATACGCAGTATTTT. Translating it yields CASSPQGARTDTQYF. The gene calls are TRBV4-1 and TRBJ2-3; 8 bases map to TRBD1. Germline assignment: CDR1 MGHRA and CDR2 YSYEKL. The CDR3 consists of 15 residues. Trimming took 4 bases from V and 3 from J; bases not matched to a gene: 6.

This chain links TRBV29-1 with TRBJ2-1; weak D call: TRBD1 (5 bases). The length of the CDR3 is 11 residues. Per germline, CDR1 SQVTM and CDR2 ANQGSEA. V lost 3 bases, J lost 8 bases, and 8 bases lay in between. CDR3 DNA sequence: TGCAGCGTTGAGAAGGGGTATGAGCAGTTCTTC. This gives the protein CSVEKGYEQFF.

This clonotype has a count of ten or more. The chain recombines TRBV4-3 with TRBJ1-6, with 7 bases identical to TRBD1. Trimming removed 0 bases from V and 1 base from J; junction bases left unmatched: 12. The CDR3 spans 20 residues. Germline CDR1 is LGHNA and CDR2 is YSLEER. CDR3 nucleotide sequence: TGCGCCAGCAGCCAAGATCGTATGACAGGGTTTCGGTCCTATAATTCACCCCTCCACTTT. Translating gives CASSQDRMTGFRSYNSPLHF.

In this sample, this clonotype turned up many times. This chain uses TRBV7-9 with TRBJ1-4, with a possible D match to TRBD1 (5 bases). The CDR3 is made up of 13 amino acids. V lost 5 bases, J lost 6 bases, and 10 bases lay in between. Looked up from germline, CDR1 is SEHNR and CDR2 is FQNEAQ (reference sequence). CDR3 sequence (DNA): TGTGCCAGCAGCGCAGGGTGGGATGAAAAACTGTTTTTT. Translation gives CASSAGWDEKLFF.

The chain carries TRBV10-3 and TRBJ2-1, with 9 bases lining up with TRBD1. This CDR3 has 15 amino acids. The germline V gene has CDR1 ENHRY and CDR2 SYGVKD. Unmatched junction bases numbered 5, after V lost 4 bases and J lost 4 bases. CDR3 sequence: CAISVGTGSYNEQFF. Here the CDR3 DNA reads TGTGCCATCAGTGTGGGGACAGGGTCATACAATGAGCAGTTCTTC.

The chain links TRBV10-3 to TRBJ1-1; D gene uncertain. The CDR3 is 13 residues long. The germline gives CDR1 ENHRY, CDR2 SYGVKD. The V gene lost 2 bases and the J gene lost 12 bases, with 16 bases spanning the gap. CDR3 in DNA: TGTGCCATCAGTGAGGGACGTTACGAGCAAACTTTCTTT. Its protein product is CAISEGRYEQTFF.

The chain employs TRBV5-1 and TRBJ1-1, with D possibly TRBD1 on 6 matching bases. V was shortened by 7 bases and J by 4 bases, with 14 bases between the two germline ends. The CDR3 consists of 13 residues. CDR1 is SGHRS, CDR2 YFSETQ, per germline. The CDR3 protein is CASPLRGGTEAFF. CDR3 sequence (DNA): TGCGCCAGCCCTCTTAGAGGGGGCACTGAAGCTTTCTTT.

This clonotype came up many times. CDR3 sequence reads: CASSTPPRRVRHQPQHF. CDR3 in DNA: TGTGCCAGTAGTACCCCCCCGCGAAGGGTGCGGCATCAGCCCCAGCATTTT. V gene TRBV19 combines with J gene TRBJ1-5; D is undetermined. Trimming removed 4 bases from V and 5 bases from J, with 21 bases in between. The CDR3 covers 17 residues. In germline, CDR1 is LNHDA, CDR2 SQIVND (reference sequence).

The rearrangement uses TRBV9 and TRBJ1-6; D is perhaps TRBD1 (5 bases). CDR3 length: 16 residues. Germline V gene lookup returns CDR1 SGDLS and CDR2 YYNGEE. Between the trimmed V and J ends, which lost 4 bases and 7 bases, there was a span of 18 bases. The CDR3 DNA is TGTGCCAGCAGCACAGGACCCGGGGGAAGCAATTCACCCCTCCACTTT. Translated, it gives CASSTGPGGSNSPLHF.

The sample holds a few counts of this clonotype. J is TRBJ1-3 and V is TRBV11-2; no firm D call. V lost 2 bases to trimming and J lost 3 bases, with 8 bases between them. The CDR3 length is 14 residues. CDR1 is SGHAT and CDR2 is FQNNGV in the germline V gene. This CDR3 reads CASSLFGFGNTIYF. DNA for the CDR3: TGTGCCAGCAGCTTATTCGGTTTTGGAAACACCATATATTTT. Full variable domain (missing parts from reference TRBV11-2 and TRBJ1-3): EAGVAQSPRYKIIEKRQSVAFWCNPISGHATLYWYQQILGQGPKLLIQFQNNGVVDDSQLPKDRFSAERLKGVDSTLKIQPAKLEDSAVYLCASSLFGFGNTIYFGEGSWLTVV.

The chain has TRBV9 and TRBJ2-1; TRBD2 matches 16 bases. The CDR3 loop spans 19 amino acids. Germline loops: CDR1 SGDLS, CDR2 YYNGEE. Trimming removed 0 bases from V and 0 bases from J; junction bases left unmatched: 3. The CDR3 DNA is TGTGCCAGCAGCGTAGAGGGACTAGCGGGGGGGAGCTCCTACAATGAGCAGTTCTTC. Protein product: CASSVEGLAGGSSYNEQFF.

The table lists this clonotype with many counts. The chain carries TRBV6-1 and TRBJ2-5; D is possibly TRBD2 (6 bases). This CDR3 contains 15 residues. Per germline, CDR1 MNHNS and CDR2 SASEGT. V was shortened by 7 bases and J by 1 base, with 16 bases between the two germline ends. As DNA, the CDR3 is TGTGCCAGCAATATCCTCCGGGGGAGCCAAGAGACCCAGTACTTC. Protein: CASNILRGSQETQYF.

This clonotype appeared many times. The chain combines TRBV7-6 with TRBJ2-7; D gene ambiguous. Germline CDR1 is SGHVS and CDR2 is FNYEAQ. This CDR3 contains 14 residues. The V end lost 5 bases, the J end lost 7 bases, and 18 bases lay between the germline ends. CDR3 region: CASSPRRQLGEQYF. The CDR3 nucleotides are TGTGCCAGCAGCCCAAGACGGCAGTTGGGAGAGCAGTACTTC.

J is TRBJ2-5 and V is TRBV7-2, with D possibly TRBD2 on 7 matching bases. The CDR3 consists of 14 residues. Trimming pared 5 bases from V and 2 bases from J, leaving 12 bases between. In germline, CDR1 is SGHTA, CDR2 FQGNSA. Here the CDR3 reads CASSNRGAQETQYF. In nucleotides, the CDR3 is TGTGCCAGCAGCAACCGGGGGGCGCAAGAGACCCAGTACTTC.

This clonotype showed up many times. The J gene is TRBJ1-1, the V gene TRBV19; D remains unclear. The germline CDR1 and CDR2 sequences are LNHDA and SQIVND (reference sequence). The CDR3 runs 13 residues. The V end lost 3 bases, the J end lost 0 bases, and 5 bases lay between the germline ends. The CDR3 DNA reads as TGTGCCAGTAGTATCACGGTGAACACTGAAGCTTTCTTT. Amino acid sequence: CASSITVNTEAFF.

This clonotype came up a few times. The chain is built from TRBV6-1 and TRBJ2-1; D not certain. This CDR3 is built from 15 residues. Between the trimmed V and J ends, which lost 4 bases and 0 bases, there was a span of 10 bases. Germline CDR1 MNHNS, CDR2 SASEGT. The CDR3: CASSVGHRSYNEQFF. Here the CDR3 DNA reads TGTGCCAGCAGTGTAGGGCACCGCTCCTACAATGAGCAGTTCTTC.